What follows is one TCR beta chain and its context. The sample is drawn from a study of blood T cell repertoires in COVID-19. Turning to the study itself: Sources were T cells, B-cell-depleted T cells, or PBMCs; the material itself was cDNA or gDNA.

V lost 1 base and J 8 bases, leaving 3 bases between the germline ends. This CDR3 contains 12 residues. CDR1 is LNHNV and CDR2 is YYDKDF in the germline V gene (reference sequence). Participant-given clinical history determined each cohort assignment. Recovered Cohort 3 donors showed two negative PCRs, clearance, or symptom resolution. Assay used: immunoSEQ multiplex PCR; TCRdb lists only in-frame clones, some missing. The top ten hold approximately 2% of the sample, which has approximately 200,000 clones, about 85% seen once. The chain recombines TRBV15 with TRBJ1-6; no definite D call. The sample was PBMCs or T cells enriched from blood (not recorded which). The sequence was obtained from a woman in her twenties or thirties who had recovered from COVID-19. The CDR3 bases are TGTGCCACCAGCAGAGTAGATTCACCCCTCCACTTT. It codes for CATSRVDSPLHF.